Shown below are 30 T cell receptor beta chains from a single sample sequenced in a study of long-term antiretroviral therapy in people with HIV. Researchers ran immunoSEQ v3.0 at survey level. The method was immunoSEQ multiplex PCR; TCRdb's version includes in-frame clones alone and lacks a portion of them. The sample lists tens of thousands of clones; about 97% were seen once. The starting material was unsorted PBMCs, obtained 6.9 years after starting antiretroviral therapy. These receptors came from a man aged 25-45 years with HIV.

The table lists this clone with a count of one. The chain is built from TRBV2 and TRBJ2-1; 11 bases fit TRBD2. Germline V gives CDR1 SNHLY, CDR2 FYNNEI. V lost 6 bases, J lost 12 bases, and 7 bases stayed unmatched. This CDR3 comprises 13 residues. CDR3 residues: CASRGSGGAGQFF. DNA of the CDR3: TGTGCCAGCAGGGGTAGCGGGGGGGCCGGGCAGTTCTTC.

The rearrangement uses TRBV6-1 and TRBJ2-7, with D perhaps TRBD2 (5 bases). There are 12 residues in the CDR3. V shed 7 bases and J shed 1 base, with 8 bases lying between them. Germline CDR1 reads MNHNS; CDR2 reads SASEGT. DNA of the CDR3: TGTGCCAGCATGGAGGTATCCTACGAGCAGTACTTC. It translates to CASMEVSYEQYF.

This clone was seen only once. V is TRBV6-6 and J is TRBJ1-5, with D possibly TRBD1 on 5 matching bases. CDR3 size: 15 residues. CDR1 MNHNY and CDR2 SVGAGI come from the germline V gene (reference sequence). V was pared by 5 bases and J by 6 bases, with 17 bases between. CDR3 sequence reads: CASSAGTEWGQPQHF. CDR3 nucleotides: TGTGCCAGCAGTGCCGGGACTGAATGGGGTCAGCCCCAGCATTTT.

The chain joins TRBV7-6 to TRBJ1-1, with 7 nucleotides matching TRBD1. The CDR3 is 15 amino acids. Germline V gene sequence: CDR1 SGHVS, CDR2 FNYEAQ. V lost 6 bases to trimming and J lost 2 bases; unmatched junction nucleotides: 9. The CDR3 is CASSALQGRNTEAFF. DNA for the CDR3: TGTGCCAGCAGTGCGTTACAGGGGCGAAACACTGAAGCTTTCTTT.

On this clone itself: The same CDR3 can be traced to other DNA sequences in this sample. V gene TRBV7-2 combines with J gene TRBJ1-2; perhaps TRBD1 as D (6 bases). Per germline, CDR1 SGHTA and CDR2 FQGNSA. The CDR3 has 14 residues. The V end lost 8 bases, the J end lost 4 bases, and 17 bases lay between the germline ends. This CDR3 is CASEQGNRGYGYTF. The CDR3 nucleotides are TGTGCCAGCGAACAGGGAAACCGGGGCTATGGCTACACCTTC.

The chain joins TRBV13 to TRBJ2-5; 9 bases match TRBD2. Near its end, the DNA agrees better with TRBJ2-7, so the J call may be wrong. Looked up from germline, CDR1 is PRHDT and CDR2 is FYEKMQ (reference sequence). The CDR3 has 16 amino acids. The CDR3 DNA reads TGTGCCAGCAGCATACTAGCGGGTCCTAGCTCCTACGAGCAGTACTTC. Protein product: CASSILAGPSSYEQYF.

This chain joins TRBV7-3 and TRBJ2-2; D is ambiguous. The V and J ends lost 2 bases and 9 bases respectively, with 4 bases between them. This CDR3 region has 11 residues. The germline gives CDR1 SGHTA, CDR2 FQGTGA. CDR3 bases: TGTGCCAGCAGCTTAGGAAGGGAGCTGTTTTTT. The encoded protein is CASSLGRELFF.

The chain has TRBV4-3 and TRBJ2-3; no definite D call. Trimming cost V 4 bases and J 6 bases, with 11 bases left between them. This CDR3 comprises 13 residues. The germline CDR1 and CDR2 sequences are LGHNA and YSLEER. The CDR3: CASSRTLWDTQYF. CDR3 DNA sequence: TGCGCCAGCAGCCGCACCCTGTGGGATACGCAGTATTTT.

The chain links TRBV30 to TRBJ1-1; 7 nucleotides line up with TRBD1. V lost 0 bases and J lost 4; bases outside the gene matches: 14. Germline V lookup: CDR1 GTSNPN, CDR2 SVGIG (reference sequence). This CDR3 comprises 17 residues. The chain's CDR3 is CAWSVRGGRVVGTEAFF. For the CDR3, the DNA is TGTGCCTGGAGTGTTAGAGGGGGCCGGGTGGTGGGCACTGAAGCTTTCTTT.

This chain connects TRBV11-1 to TRBJ1-1; TRBD1 matches 7 bases. CDR3 length: 15 amino acids. Per the germline V gene, CDR1 is SGHAT and CDR2 is FQDESV (reference sequence). V trimming: 0 bases; J trimming: 4 bases; junction bases outside the gene matches: 5. The CDR3 reads CASSLAGTEGTEAFF. CDR3 nucleotides: TGTGCCAGCAGCTTAGCAGGGACAGAAGGCACTGAAGCTTTCTTT.

DNA for the CDR3: TGTGCCAGCAGCTACCTTACGGGAGGGTACGAGCAGTACTTC. Translating it yields CASSYLTGGYEQYF. V usage is TRBV7-2 and J usage is TRBJ2-7; 8 positions agree with TRBD2. CDR1 and CDR2 (germline): SGHTA, FQGNSA. CDR3 size: 14 residues. Trimming at V came to 4 bases and at J to 4 bases, leaving 6 bases not matched to a gene.

CDR3 sequence (DNA): TGTGCCAGCAGCGCTTCCGCGAGCTCCTATAATTCACCCCTCCACTTT. Protein: CASSASASSYNSPLHF. The chain carries TRBV21-1 and TRBJ1-6. TRBV21-1 is reported as a pseudogene. This CDR3 region has 16 residues.

V usage is TRBV6-5 and J usage is TRBJ1-5; 8 nucleotides line up with TRBD1. CDR1 and CDR2 (germline): MNHEY, SVGAGI. V shed 5 bases, J shed 11 bases, and the junction held 11 bases outside the gene matches. The CDR3 is 14 residues long. The CDR3 sequence: CASSGTGVGSAQHF. CDR3 nucleotides: TGTGCCAGCAGTGGGACAGGCGTCGGGTCGGCCCAGCATTTT.

In DNA, the CDR3 is TGTGCCAGCAGCACCCTTGACAGGGGTGGGCATCAGCCCCAGCATTTT. Translated: CASSTLDRGGHQPQHF. The chain uses TRBV7-2 and TRBJ1-5, with 8 bases fitting TRBD1. The V and J ends lost 5 bases and 5 bases, in that order; junction bases with no gene match: 11. The CDR3 extends over 16 amino acids. Germline CDR1 reads SGHTA; CDR2 reads FQGNSA.

The V and J genes are TRBV11-2 and TRBJ1-2; D is uncertain. Per the germline V gene, CDR1 is SGHAT and CDR2 is FQNNGV. The V end was cut by 1 base, the J end by 2 bases, with 5 bases between. The CDR3 length is 13 residues. CDR3 in DNA: TGTGCCAGCAGCTTAGTGGAAAACTATGGCTACACCTTC. This codes for CASSLVENYGYTF.

The chain uses TRBV5-4 and TRBJ2-1; TRBD2 aligns across 8 bases. The ends lost 4 bases at V and 6 bases at J; junction bases unmatched: 12. The length of the CDR3 is 16 residues. Germline loops: CDR1 SGHNT, CDR2 YYREEE (reference sequence). The CDR3 here is CASSPGRAGVGNEQFF. DNA of the CDR3: TGTGCCAGCAGCCCCGGGAGAGCGGGAGTGGGCAATGAGCAGTTCTTC.

The chain has TRBV2 and TRBJ1-2; no definite D call. CDR1 SNHLY and CDR2 FYNNEI come from the germline V gene. The CDR3 has 14 residues. The germline V and J ends were trimmed by 4 bases and 5 bases, with 14 bases remaining between them. The CDR3 DNA is TGTGCCAGCAGTGCGGGGAGCGGGGAGTATGGCTACACCTTC. It specifies CASSAGSGEYGYTF.

The J gene is TRBJ2-5, the V gene TRBV29-1; D not resolved. V was clipped by 4 bases and J by 2 bases, with 11 bases between them. This CDR3 comprises 13 residues. The germline V gene has CDR1 SQVTM and CDR2 ANQGSEA. CDR3 protein: CSVVRQKQETQYF. CDR3 nucleotides: TGCAGCGTTGTACGGCAGAAACAAGAGACCCAGTACTTC.

The chain recombines TRBV20-1 with TRBJ1-2; D perhaps matches TRBD1 (5 bases). Trimming left V 3 bases short and J 13 bases short, with 15 bases between. Germline V lookup: CDR1 DFQATT, CDR2 SNEGSKA (reference sequence). The CDR3 is made up of 11 amino acids. CDR3 amino acids: CSARGENRFTF. For the CDR3, the DNA is TGCAGTGCTAGGGGGGAGAATCGCTTCACCTTC.

This rearrangement joins TRBV6-4 to TRBJ2-1; 11 positions agree with TRBD2. The CDR3 covers 18 residues. V gave up 6 bases and J gave up 6 bases; unmatched junction bases: 16. Germline loops: CDR1 MRHNA, CDR2 SNTAGT. The CDR3 coding sequence is TGTGCCAGCAGCGAGGGCCTACTAGCGGGAGATCGAGGCAATGAGCAGTTCTTC. Its protein product is CASSEGLLAGDRGNEQFF.

The chain employs TRBV6-5 and TRBJ2-7, with D possibly matching TRBD2 (5 bases). The CDR3 has 15 residues. Trimming took off 2 bases at V and 2 bases at J, with 13 bases between the two ends. The germline gives CDR1 MNHEY, CDR2 SVGAGI. This CDR3 reads CASSYGGTIPYEQYF. The CDR3 nucleotides read TGTGCCAGCAGTTACGGAGGTACTATCCCCTACGAGCAGTACTTC.

As to this clone: At one end, the junction sequence differs from germline, possibly due to a read error. V is TRBV27 and J is TRBJ2-7; 9 bases are shared with TRBD1. The CDR3 runs to 14 residues. Germline V gene data show CDR1 as MNHEY and CDR2 as SMNVEV (reference sequence). CDR3 DNA: TGTGCCAGCAGTATATCGGGACAGGGCTACGAGCAGTACTTC. Protein product: CASSISGQGYEQYF.

This clone was seen once. The gene calls are TRBV7-9 and TRBJ1-4; perhaps TRBD1 as D (6 bases). V shed 6 bases and J shed 10 bases, with 18 bases lying between them. This CDR3 contains 14 residues. Germline loops: CDR1 SEHNR, CDR2 FQNEAQ (reference sequence). For the CDR3, the DNA is TGTGCCAGCAGATCGAGGCAGGGGCTAGGAAAACTGTTTTTT. Translation: CASRSRQGLGKLFF.

The V call is TRBV4-3, the J call TRBJ1-2; D is perhaps TRBD1 (5 bases). The germline gives CDR1 LGHNA, CDR2 YSLEER. The CDR3 consists of 14 residues. The V gene lost 0 bases and the J gene lost 4 bases, with 9 bases spanning the gap. CDR3: CASSQDPGPYGYTF. The CDR3 region has the DNA TGCGCCAGCAGCCAAGACCCGGGACCCTATGGCTACACCTTC.

V and J are TRBV7-9 and TRBJ1-4; D remains unclear. Trimming left V 1 base short and J 0 bases short, with 6 bases between. The CDR3 has 15 residues. Germline V CDR1 and CDR2: SEHNR, FQNEAQ (reference sequence). CDR3 sequence (DNA): TGTGCCAGCAGCTTAGTGGGGACAACTAATGAAAAACTGTTTTTT. It is translated as CASSLVGTTNEKLFF.

The J gene is TRBJ2-2, the V gene TRBV7-2, with a tentative D call TRBD2 (6 bases). Trimming cost V 1 base and J 4 bases, with 13 bases left between them. CDR3 length: 16 amino acids. In germline, CDR1 is SGHTA, CDR2 FQGNSA. The CDR3 bases are TGTGCCAGCAGCTTAGTGGGGGGAGAGGGCACCGGGGAGCTGTTTTTT. Its translation is CASSLVGGEGTGELFF.

V is TRBV4-3 and J is TRBJ2-1; D is unclear. Trimming stripped 0 bases from V and 1 base from J, with 10 bases between. The CDR3 loop spans 16 amino acids. Per the germline V gene, CDR1 is LGHNA and CDR2 is YSLEER. CDR3 coding DNA: TGCGCCAGCAGCCAAGATCGAAAGGTTTCCTACAATGAGCAGTTCTTC. It yields the protein CASSQDRKVSYNEQFF.

CDR3 sequence reads: CASSSDSRMGETQYF. In nucleotides, the CDR3 is TGTGCCAGCAGCTCGGACAGTAGAATGGGAGAGACCCAGTACTTC. J is TRBJ2-5 and V is TRBV5-4; TRBD1 might be the D (6 bases). V lost 3 bases and J 4 bases, leaving 16 bases between the germline ends. Germline CDR1 reads SGHNT; CDR2 reads YYREEE (reference sequence). The length of the CDR3 is 15 residues. The complete variable domain, with remaining parts taken from reference TRBV5-4 and TRBJ2-5, reads ETGVTQSPTHLIKTRGQQVTLRCSSQSGHNTVSWYQQALGQGPQFIFQYYREEENGRGNFPPRFSGLQFPNYSSELNVNALELDDSALYLCASSSDSRMGETQYFGPGTRLLVL.

V is TRBV4-2 and J is TRBJ2-2, with D unresolved. Germline values: CDR1 LGHNA, CDR2 YNFKEQ. Trimming cost V 1 base and J 2 bases, with 11 bases left between them. The CDR3 spans 16 residues. In DNA form, the CDR3 reads TGTGCCAGCAGCCAAGGGAGAACCATTAACACCGGGGAGCTGTTTTTT. This codes for CASSQGRTINTGELFF.

This clone was counted once. J is TRBJ2-7 and V is TRBV4-1; D gene unclear. Germline V lookup: CDR1 MGHRA, CDR2 YSYEKL. Trimming pared 0 bases from V and 4 bases from J, leaving 7 bases between. CDR3 size: 13 residues. The CDR3, as DNA: TGCGCCAGCAGCCAAGATCACCGTTACGAGCAGTACTTC. Protein: CASSQDHRYEQYF.